The rows below give T cell receptor beta chains drawn from one sample of a study of cytomegalovirus exposure and HLA in healthy donors. The data were produced by immunoSEQ multiplex PCR, yet TCRdb's version contains in-frame clones alone and is incomplete. This repertoire shows roughly 170,000 clones, around 83% found once; its top ten account for over 1.5%. The sequencing sample was made of PBMCs. Every receptor here comes from a man between 50 and 59 years old in good health and CMV-seronegative. The CDR3 runs from the conserved cysteine through the conserved F or W. A D gene is named only where the DNA matches it firmly. Where a row states a size, it is once, few, many or the class of an expanded clone; other rows omit it.

>NA|TRBV6-5|NA|TRBJ2-7
TGTGCCAGCAGTTATGGTCAGGGAAGGTACGAGCAGTACTTC
CASSYGQGRYEQYF
>NA|TRBV7-9|NA|TRBJ2-3
TGTGCCAGCAGCTTGGGCGGGACAGATACGCAGTATTTT
CASSLGGTDTQYF
>once|TRBV10-3|NA|TRBJ1-2
TGTGCCATCAGCCCCGGAGCAGGGGCGGAGGGCTACACCTTC
CAISPGAGAEGYTF
>NA|TRBV6-1|NA|TRBJ1-1
TGTGCCAGCAGTTCGAGGGGGGCTTTCTTT
CASSSRGAFF
>few|TRBV4-3|NA|TRBJ1-4
TGCGCCAGCAGCCGGTTAAGGGGGACAACTAATGAAAAACTGTTTTTT
CASSRLRGTTNEKLFF
>NA|TRBV4-3|NA|TRBJ2-7
TGCGCCAGCAGCCAGCGGGTATCCTACGAGCAGTACTTC
CASSQRVSYEQYF
>NA|TRBV28|TRBD1|TRBJ1-5
TGTGCCAGCAGACCCGGACAGGGGGCGGGCAATCAGCCCCAGCATTTT
CASRPGQGAGNQPQHF
>once|TRBV7-9|NA|TRBJ1-1
TGTTCCAGCAGCCAACAGCGGAAAGGGACTGAAGCTTTCTTT
CSSSQQRKGTEAFF
>NA|TRBV5-1|NA|TRBJ2-5
TGCGCCAGCAGCTTGGATACCGGACTTCAGACCCAGTACTTC
CASSLDTGLQTQYF
>NA|TRBV6-1|TRBD1|TRBJ2-1
TGTGCCAGCAAACGGGACAGGGGGCCCAATGAGCAGTTCTTC
CASKRDRGPNEQFF
>NA|TRBV19|TRBD2|TRBJ2-3
TGTGCCAGTAGTATAGGCGGGAGGAGGATAGATACGCAGTATTTT
CASSIGGRRIDTQYF
>few|TRBV28|NA|TRBJ2-7
TGTGCCAGCACCCTGACCACTAGCTACGAGCAGTACTTC
CASTLTTSYEQYF
>NA|TRBV7-2|TRBD2|TRBJ2-4
TGTGCCAGCAGCTTAAGTACTAGCGTGAAAAACATTCAGTACTTC
CASSLSTSVKNIQYF